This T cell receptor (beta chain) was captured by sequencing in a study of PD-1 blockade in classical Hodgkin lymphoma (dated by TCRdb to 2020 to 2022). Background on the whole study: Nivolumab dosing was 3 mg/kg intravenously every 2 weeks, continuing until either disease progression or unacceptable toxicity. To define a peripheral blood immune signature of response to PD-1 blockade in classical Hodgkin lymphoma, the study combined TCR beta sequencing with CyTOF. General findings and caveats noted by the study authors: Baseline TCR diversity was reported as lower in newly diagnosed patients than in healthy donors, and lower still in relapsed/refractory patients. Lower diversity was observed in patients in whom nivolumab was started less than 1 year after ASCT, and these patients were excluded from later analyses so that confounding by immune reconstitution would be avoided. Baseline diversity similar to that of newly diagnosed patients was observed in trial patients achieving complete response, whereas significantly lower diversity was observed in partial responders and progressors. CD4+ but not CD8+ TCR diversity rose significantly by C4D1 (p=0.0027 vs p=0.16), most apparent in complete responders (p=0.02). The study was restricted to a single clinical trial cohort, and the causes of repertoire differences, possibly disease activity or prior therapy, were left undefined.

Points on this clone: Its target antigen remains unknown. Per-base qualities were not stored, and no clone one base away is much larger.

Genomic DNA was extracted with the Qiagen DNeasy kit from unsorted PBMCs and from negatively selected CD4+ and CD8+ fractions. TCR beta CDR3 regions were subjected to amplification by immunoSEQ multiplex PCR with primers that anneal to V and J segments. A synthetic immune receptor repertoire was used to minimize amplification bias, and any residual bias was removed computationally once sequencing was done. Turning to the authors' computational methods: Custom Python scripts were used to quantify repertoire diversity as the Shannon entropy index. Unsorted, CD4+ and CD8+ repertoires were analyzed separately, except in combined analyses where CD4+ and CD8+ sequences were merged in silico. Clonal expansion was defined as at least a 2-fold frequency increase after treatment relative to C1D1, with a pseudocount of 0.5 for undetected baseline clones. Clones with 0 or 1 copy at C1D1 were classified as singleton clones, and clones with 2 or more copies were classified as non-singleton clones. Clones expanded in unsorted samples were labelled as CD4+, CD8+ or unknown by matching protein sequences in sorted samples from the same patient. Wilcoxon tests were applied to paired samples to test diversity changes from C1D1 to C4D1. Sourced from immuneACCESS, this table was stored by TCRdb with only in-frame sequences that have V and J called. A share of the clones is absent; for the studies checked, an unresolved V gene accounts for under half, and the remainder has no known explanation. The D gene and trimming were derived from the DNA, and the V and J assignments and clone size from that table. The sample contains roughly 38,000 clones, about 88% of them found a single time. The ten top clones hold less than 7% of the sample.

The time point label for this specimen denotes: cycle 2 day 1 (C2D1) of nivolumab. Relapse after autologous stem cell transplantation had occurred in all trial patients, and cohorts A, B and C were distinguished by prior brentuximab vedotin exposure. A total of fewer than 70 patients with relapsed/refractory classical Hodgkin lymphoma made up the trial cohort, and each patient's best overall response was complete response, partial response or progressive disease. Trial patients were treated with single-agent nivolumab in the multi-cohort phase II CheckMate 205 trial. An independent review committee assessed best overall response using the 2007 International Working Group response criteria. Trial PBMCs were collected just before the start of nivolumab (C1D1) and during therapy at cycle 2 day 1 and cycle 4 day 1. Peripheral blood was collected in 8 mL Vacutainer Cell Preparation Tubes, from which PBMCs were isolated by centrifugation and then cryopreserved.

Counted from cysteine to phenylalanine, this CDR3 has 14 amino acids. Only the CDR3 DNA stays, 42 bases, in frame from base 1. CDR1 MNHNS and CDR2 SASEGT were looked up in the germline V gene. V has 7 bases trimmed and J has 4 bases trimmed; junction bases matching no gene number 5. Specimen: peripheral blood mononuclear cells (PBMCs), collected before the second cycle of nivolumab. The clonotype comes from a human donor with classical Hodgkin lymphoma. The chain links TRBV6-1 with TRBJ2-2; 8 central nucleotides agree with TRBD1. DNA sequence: TGTGCCAGCACCCGACAGGGGTCCACCGGGGAGCTGTTTTTT. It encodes CASTRQGSTGELFF.